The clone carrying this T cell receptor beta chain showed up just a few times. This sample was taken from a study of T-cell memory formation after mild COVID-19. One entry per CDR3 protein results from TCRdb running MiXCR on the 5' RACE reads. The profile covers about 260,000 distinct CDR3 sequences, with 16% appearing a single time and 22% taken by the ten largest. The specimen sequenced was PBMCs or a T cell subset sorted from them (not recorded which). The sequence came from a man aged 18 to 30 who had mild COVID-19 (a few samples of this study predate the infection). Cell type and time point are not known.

The CDR3 sequence: CASSQGSQDSYEQYV. The CDR3 DNA reads TGCGCCAGCAGTCAGGGGTCCCAGGACTCCTACGAGCAGTACGTC. The gene calls are TRBV23-1 and TRBJ2-7; D not resolved. TRBV23-1 is an ORF, and what it does is uncertain. The CDR3 spans 15 residues. V was cut by 3 bases and J by 0 bases, with 12 bases left in between.